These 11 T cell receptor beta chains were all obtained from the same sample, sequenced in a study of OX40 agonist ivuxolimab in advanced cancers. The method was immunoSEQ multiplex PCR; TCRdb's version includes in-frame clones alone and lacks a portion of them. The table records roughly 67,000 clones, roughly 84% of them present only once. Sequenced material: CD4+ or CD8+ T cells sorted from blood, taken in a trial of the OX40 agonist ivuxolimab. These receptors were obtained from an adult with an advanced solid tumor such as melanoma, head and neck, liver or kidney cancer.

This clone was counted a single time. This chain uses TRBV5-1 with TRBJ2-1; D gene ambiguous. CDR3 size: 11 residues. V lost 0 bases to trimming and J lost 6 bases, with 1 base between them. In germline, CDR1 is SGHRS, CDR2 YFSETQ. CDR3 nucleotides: TGCGCCAGCAGCTTGGGCAATGAGCAGTTCTTC. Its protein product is CASSLGNEQFF.

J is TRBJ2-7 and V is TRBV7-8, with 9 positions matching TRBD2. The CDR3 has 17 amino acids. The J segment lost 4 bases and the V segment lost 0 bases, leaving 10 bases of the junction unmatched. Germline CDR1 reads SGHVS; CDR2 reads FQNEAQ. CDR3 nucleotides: TGTGCCAGCAGCTTAGCGTCTGGCGGGGGGGCCGGGTACGAGCAGTACTTC. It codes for CASSLASGGGAGYEQYF.

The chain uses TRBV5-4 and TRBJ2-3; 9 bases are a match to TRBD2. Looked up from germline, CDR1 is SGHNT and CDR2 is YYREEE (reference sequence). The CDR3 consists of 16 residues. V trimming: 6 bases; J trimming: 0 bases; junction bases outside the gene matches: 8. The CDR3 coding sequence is TGTGCCAGCACGACTAGCGGAGGTTGGAGCACAGATACGCAGTATTTT. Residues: CASTTSGGWSTDTQYF.

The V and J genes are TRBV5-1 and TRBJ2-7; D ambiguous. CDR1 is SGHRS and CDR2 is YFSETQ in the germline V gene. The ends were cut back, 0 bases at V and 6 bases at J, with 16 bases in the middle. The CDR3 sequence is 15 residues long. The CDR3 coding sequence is TGCGCCAGCAGCTTGGCGACTCCTTCTAGAGGCGAGCAGTACTTC. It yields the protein CASSLATPSRGEQYF.

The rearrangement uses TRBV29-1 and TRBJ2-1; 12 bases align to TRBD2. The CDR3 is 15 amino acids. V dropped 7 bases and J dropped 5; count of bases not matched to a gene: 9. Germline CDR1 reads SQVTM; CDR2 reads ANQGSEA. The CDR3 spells CSAPSGGATNNEQFF. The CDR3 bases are TGCAGCGCTCCTAGCGGGGGGGCCACTAACAATGAGCAGTTCTTC.

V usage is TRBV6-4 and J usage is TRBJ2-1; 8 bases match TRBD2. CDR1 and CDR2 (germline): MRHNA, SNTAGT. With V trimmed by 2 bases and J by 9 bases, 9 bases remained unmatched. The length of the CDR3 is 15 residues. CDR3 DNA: TGTGCCAGCAGTGACGAAGGAAGCGGGGGTGGTGAGCAGTTCTTC. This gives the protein CASSDEGSGGGEQFF.

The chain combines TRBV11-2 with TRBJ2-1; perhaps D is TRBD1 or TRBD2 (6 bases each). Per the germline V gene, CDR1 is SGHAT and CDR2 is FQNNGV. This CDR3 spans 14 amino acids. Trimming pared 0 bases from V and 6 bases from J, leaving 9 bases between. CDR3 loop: CASSLDRGLNEQFF. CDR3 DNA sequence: TGTGCCAGCAGCTTAGATCGGGGGCTCAATGAGCAGTTCTTC.

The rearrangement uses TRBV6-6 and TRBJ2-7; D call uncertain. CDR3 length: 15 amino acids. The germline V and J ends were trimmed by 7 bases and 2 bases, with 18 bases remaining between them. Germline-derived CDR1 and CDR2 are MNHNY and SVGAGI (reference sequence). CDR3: CASKNPESGPYEQYF. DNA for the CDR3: TGTGCCAGCAAAAACCCAGAGTCGGGCCCCTACGAGCAGTACTTC.

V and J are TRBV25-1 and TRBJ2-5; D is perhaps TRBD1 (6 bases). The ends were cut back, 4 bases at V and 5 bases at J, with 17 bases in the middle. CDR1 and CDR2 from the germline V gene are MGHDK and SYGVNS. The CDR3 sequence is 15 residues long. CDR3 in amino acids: CASSGGQGILETQYF. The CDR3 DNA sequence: TGTGCCAGCAGTGGGGGGCAGGGGATTCTGGAGACCCAGTACTTC.

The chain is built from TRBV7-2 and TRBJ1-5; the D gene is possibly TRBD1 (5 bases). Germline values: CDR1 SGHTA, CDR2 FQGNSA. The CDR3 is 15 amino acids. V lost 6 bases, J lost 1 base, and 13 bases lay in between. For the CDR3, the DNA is TGTGCCAGCAGTTTGGGACTTGTCAGCAATCAGCCCCAGCATTTT. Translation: CASSLGLVSNQPQHF.

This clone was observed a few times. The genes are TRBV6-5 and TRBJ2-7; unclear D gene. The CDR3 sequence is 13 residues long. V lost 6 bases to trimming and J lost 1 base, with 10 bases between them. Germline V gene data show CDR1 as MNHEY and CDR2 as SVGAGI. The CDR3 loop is CASSQAASYEQYF. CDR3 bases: TGTGCCAGCAGCCAGGCGGCGTCCTACGAGCAGTACTTC.